This TCR beta chain was captured by sequencing in a study of blood T cell repertoires in COVID-19. Germline assignment: CDR1 KGHSH and CDR2 LQKENI. This CDR3 contains 13 residues. V was clipped by 7 bases and J by 7 bases, with 16 bases between them. Participants were placed into cohorts based on the clinical history they reported. A PCR-confirmed or clinician-diagnosed COVID-19 case had contacted exposed participants within 2 weeks of entry. In the authors' methods: Reference gene primers were amplified, and this amplification served to estimate nucleated cell counts. Some clones are missing from TCRdb's copy, which holds only in-frame ones; the method was immunoSEQ multiplex PCR. V and J calls and clone size follow that table, whereas D and trimming were derived from the DNA. The repertoire holds about 150,000 clones, with roughly 89% as singletons.

Specimen: PBMCs or T cells enriched from blood (not recorded which). The chain recombines TRBV18 with TRBJ1-2, with D perhaps TRBD1 (5 bases). The TCR comes from a woman in her forties or fifties who had been exposed to COVID-19. The CDR3: CASLTTGVGGYTF. CDR3 nucleotide sequence: TGTGCCAGCTTAACCACGGGGGTAGGTGGCTACACCTTC. Supplemented by reference TRBV18 and TRBJ1-2, the full variable domain reads NAGVMQNPRHLVRRRGQEARLRCSPMKGHSHVYWYRQLPEEGLKFMVYLQKENIIDESGMPKERFSAEFPKEGPSILRIQQVVRGDSAAYFCASLTTGVGGYTFGSGTRLTVV.